The sample holds many counts of the clone carrying this TCR beta chain. The DNA ends 3 residues before the CDR3 does, and the rest of the CDR3 is filled in from the germline J gene. In the same sample, other DNA sequences code for this CDR3. Control and CVID samples contributed equal amounts of genomic DNA. Produced via immunoSEQ multiplex PCR; TCRdb's table is partial and in-frame only. Altogether 40,000 to 65,000 clones were found in the sample, and no singletons occur. Heparinized whole blood, roughly 5 to 8.5 ml, came from each donor. The data derive from a study of T cell clonality in common variable immunodeficiency. Trimming took 0 bases from V and 2 from J, leaving 7 bases between them. Germline CDR1 reads KGHSH; CDR2 reads LQKENI. The CDR3 contains 15 residues.

The sequenced sample was peripheral blood mononuclear cells. The chain links TRBV18 to TRBJ2-2; D is ambiguous. The sequence was collected from a person aged 18 to 75 in good health. The sequenced CDR3 bases are TGTGCCAGCTCACCACCCTCCAGAAACACCGGGGAG. It encodes CASSPPSRNTGE. The whole CDR3 sequence is CASSPPSRNTGELFF.